The T cell receptor beta chain described here comes from a study of blood T cell repertoires in COVID-19. As handled by the study authors: Using reference gene primer amplification, nucleated cell counts were estimated. Here immunoSEQ multiplex PCR was the method, and the copy in TCRdb shows in-frame clones only, minus some. D and trimming were read from the DNA, whereas the V and J calls and clone size are those reported in that table. Of 150,000 to 200,000 clones listed, about 85% were seen once; the top ten hold 6%. Enrolled during active infection, Seattle patients were then followed longitudinally. In germline, CDR1 is MGHDK, CDR2 SYGVNS. The CDR3 runs to 12 residues. V dropped 6 bases and J dropped 7 bases, with 13 bases sitting between them.

Sequencing was done on a sample of peripheral blood. The V and J genes are TRBV25-1 and TRBJ2-7; TRBD1 might be the D (7 bases). The TCR originated in a middle-aged woman with COVID-19, enrolled during active disease. In DNA, the CDR3 is TGTGCCAGCAGGTCACAGGGGACTGAGCAGTACTTC. Translation gives CASRSQGTEQYF.